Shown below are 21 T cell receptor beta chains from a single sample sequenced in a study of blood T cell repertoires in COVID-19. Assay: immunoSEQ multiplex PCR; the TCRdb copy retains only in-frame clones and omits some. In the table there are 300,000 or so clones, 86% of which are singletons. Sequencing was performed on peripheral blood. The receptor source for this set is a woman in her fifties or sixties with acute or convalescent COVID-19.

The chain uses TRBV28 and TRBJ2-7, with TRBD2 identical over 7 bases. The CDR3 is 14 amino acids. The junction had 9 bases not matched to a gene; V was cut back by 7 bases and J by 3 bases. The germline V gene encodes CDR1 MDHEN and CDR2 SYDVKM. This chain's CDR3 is CASTLGGILYEQYF. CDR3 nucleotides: TGTGCCAGCACCCTGGGGGGGATCCTCTACGAGCAGTACTTC.

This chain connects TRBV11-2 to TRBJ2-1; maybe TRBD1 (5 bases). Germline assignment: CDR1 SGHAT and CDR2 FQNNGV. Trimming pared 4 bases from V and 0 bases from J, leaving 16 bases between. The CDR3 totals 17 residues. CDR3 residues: CASSYTKGAHSYNEQFF. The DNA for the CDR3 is TGTGCCAGCAGCTATACCAAAGGGGCACACTCCTACAATGAGCAGTTCTTC.

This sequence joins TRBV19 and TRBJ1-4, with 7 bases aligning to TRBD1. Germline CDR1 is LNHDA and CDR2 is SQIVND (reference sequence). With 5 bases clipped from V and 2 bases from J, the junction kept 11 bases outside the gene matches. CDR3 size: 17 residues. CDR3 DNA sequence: TGTGCCAGTAGTTCTGCCCGGGACAGTAGGACTAATGAAAAACTGTTTTTT. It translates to CASSSARDSRTNEKLFF.

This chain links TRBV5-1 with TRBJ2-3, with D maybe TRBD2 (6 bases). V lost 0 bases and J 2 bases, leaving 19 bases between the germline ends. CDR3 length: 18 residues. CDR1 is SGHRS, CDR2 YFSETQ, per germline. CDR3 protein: CASSLVFSRGENTDTQYF. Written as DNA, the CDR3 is TGCGCCAGCAGCTTGGTTTTTTCTCGCGGGGAAAACACAGATACGCAGTATTTT.

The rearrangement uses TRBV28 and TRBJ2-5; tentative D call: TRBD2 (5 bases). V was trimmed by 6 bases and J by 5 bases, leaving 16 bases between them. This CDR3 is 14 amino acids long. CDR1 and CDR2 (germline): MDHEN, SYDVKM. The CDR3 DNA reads TGTGCCAGCAGCCATACTAGAGCTGGGGAGACCCAGTACTTC. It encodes CASSHTRAGETQYF.

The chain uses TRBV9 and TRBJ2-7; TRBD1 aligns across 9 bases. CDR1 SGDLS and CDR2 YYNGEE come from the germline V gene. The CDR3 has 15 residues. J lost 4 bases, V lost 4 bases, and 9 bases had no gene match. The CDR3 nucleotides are TGTGCCAGCAGCATAACCGGGACAGGGCCTTACGAGCAGTACTTC. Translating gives CASSITGTGPYEQYF.

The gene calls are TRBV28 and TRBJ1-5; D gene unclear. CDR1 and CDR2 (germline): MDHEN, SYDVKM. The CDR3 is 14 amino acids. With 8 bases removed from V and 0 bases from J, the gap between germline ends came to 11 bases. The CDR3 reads CASGREYSNQPQHF. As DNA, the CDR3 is TGTGCCAGCGGGCGGGAGTATAGCAATCAGCCCCAGCATTTT. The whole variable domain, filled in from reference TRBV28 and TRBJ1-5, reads DVKVTQSSRYLVKRTGEKVFLECVQDMDHENMFWYRQDPGLGLRLIYFSYDVKMKEKGDIPEGYSVSREKKERFSLILESASTNQTSMYLCASGREYSNQPQHFGDGTRLSIL.

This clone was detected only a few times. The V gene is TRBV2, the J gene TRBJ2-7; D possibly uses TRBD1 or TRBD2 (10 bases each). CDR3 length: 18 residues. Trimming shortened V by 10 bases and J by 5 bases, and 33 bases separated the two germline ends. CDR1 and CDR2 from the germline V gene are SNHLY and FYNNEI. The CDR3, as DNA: TGTGCCACGGGACAGGGGAAAGGCAGCGGGAGGGCTGTCGACGAGCAGTACTTC. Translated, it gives CATGQGKGSGRAVDEQYF.

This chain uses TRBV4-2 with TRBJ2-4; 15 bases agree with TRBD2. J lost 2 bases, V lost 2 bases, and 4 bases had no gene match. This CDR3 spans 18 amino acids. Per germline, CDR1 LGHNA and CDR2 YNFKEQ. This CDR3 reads CASSQRGLAGGPKNIQYF. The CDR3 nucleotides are TGTGCCAGCAGCCAACGCGGACTAGCGGGAGGGCCCAAAAACATTCAGTACTTC.

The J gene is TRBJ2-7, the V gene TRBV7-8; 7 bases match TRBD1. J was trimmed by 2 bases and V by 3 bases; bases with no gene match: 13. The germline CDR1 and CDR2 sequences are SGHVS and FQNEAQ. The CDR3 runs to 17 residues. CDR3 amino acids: CASSFRAIRDSAYEQYF. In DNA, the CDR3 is TGTGCCAGCAGCTTTCGGGCCATCCGGGACAGCGCCTACGAGCAGTACTTC.

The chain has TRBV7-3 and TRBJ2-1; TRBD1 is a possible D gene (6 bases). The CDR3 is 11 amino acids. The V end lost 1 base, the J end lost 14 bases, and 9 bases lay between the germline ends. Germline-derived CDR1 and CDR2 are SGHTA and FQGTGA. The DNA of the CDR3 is TGTGCCAGCAGCTTAAACAGGGAGAAGTTCTTC. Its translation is CASSLNREKFF.

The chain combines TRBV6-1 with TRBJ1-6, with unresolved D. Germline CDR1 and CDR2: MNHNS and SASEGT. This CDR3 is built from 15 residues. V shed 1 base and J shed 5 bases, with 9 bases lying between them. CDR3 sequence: CASSEGGADNSPLHF. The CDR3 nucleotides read TGTGCCAGCAGTGAAGGGGGAGCAGATAATTCACCCCTCCACTTT.

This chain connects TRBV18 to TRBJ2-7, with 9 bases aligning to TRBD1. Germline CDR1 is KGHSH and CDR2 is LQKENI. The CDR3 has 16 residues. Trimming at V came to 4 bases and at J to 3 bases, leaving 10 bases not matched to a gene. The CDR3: CASSLLQGAPIYEQYF. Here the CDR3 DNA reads TGTGCCAGCTCACTCCTACAGGGGGCGCCCATCTACGAGCAGTACTTC. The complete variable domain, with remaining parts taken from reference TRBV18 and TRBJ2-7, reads NAGVMQNPRHLVRRRGQEARLRCSPMKGHSHVYWYRQLPEEGLKFMVYLQKENIIDESGMPKERFSAEFPKEGPSILRIQQVVRGDSAAYFCASSLLQGAPIYEQYFGPGTRLTVT.

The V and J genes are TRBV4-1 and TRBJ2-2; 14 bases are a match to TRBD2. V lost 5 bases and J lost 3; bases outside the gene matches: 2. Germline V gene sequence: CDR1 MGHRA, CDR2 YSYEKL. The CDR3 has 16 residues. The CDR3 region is CASSVGLAGDTGELFF. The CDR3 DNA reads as TGCGCCAGCAGCGTGGGACTAGCGGGGGACACCGGGGAGCTGTTTTTT.

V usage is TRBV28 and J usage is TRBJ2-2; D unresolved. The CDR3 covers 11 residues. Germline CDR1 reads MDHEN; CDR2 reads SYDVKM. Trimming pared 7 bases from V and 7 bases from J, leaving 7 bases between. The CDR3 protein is CASNSLGELFF. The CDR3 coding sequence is TGTGCCAGCAACAGCCTCGGGGAGCTGTTTTTT.

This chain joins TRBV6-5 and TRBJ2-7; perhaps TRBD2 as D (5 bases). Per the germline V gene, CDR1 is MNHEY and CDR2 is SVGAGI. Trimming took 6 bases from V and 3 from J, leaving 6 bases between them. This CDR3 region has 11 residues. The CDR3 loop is CASSRDYEQYF. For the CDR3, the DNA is TGTGCCAGCAGCCGGGACTACGAGCAGTACTTC.

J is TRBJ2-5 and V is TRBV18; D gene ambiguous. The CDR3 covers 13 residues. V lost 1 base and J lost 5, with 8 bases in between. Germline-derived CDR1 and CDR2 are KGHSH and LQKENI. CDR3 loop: CASSPLRDETQYF. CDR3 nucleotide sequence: TGTGCCAGCTCACCACTCCGCGATGAGACCCAGTACTTC.

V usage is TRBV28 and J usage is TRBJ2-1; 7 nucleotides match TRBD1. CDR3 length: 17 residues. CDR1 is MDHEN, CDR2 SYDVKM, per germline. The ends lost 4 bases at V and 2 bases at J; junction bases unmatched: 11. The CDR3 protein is CASSYPLGQPTYNEQFF. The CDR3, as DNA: TGTGCCAGCAGTTACCCCCTGGGACAGCCTACCTACAATGAGCAGTTCTTC.

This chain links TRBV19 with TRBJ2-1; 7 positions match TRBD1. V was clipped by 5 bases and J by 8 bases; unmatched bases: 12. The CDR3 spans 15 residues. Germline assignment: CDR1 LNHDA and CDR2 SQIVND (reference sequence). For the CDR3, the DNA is TGTGCCAGTAGTTCCGACAGGGTCCAAGGGGATGAGCAGTTCTTC. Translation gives CASSSDRVQGDEQFF.

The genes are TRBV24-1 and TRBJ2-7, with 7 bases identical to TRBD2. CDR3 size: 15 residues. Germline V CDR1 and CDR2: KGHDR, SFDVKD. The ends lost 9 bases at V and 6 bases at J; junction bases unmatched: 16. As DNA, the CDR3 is TGTGCCACCTGGTGGGGGGGACCGGTAAGCTGCGAGCAGTACTTC. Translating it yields CATWWGGPVSCEQYF.

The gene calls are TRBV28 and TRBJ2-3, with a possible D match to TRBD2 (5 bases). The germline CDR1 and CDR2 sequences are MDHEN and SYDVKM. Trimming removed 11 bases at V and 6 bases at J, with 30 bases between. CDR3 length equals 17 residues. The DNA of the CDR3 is TGTGCCGGAGCTTGGCGAGGTAGCGCTCACTCATGGGATACGCAGTATTTT. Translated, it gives CAGAWRGSAHSWDTQYF. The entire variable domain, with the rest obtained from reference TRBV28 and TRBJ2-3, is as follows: DVKVTQSSRYLVKRTGEKVFLECVQDMDHENMFWYRQDPGLGLRLIYFSYDVKMKEKGDIPEGYSVSREKKERFSLILESASTNQTSMYLCAGAWRGSAHSWDTQYFGPGTRLTVL.